This passage covers 20 T cell receptor beta chains from one sample sequenced in a study of control samples from healthy donors and cancer patients. Data came from immunoSEQ multiplex PCR; TCRdb stores just in-frame clones and leaves some out. This sample carries 190,000 or so clones, 90% to 95% of them seen once, and the ten largest clones take more than 1.4%. Sequencing input: blood. All receptors come from a man between 18 and 35 years old in good health.

This clone occurred a few times. The chain employs TRBV27 and TRBJ1-5; D ambiguous. V lost 6 bases to trimming and J lost 7 bases, with 13 bases between them. Germline V gives CDR1 MNHEY, CDR2 SMNVEV (reference sequence). The CDR3 covers 13 residues. The DNA for the CDR3 is TGTGCCAGCAGAGGTAGTAGAGGCCAGCCCCAGCATTTT. It is translated as CASRGSRGQPQHF.

This clone was seen a single time. The V and J genes are TRBV28 and TRBJ2-1, with D tentatively TRBD1 (6 bases). The CDR3 is made up of 16 amino acids. Between the trimmed V and J ends, which lost 6 bases and 4 bases, there was a span of 19 bases. Germline CDR1 is MDHEN and CDR2 is SYDVKM. Written as DNA, the CDR3 is TGTGCCAGCAGATCCTTCGGGACACAGGGTTACAATGAGCAGTTCTTC. Its protein is CASRSFGTQGYNEQFF.

This rearrangement joins TRBV4-1 to TRBJ1-2, with 7 bases lining up with TRBD1. The germline gives CDR1 MGHRA, CDR2 YSYEKL. This CDR3 spans 13 amino acids. The V gene end was trimmed by 4 bases and the J gene end by 8 bases; junction bases not matched to a gene: 7. As DNA, the CDR3 is TGCGCCAGCAGCCCCCTACAGGGGCGAGGCTACACCTTC. This codes for CASSPLQGRGYTF.

This sequence joins TRBV29-1 and TRBJ2-7; D not certain. The CDR3 loop spans 11 amino acids. Trimming left V 0 bases short and J 4 bases short, with 4 bases between. The V gene's germline CDR1 is SQVTM and CDR2 ANQGSEA. The chain's CDR3 is CSVEDSYEQYF. DNA for the CDR3: TGCAGCGTTGAAGACAGTTACGAGCAGTACTTC.

The genes are TRBV6-5 and TRBJ2-5; possible D gene TRBD2, 5 bases. CDR1 and CDR2 (germline): MNHEY, SVGAGI. The V and J ends lost 3 bases and 5 bases respectively, with 13 bases between them. The CDR3 has 14 amino acids. The CDR3 is CASSYSGGRETQYF. Written as DNA, the CDR3 is TGTGCCAGCAGTTATAGTGGAGGCAGGGAGACCCAGTACTTC.

The V gene is TRBV18, the J gene TRBJ1-2; D remains unclear. The germline V and J ends were trimmed by 7 bases and 7 bases, with 19 bases remaining between them. Germline values: CDR1 KGHSH, CDR2 LQKENI. The CDR3 totals 14 residues. The CDR3 reads CASFLSADFGGYTF. DNA of the CDR3: TGTGCCAGCTTCCTTTCAGCGGACTTCGGTGGCTACACCTTC.

The J gene is TRBJ2-7, the V gene TRBV6-5, with 11 nucleotides matching TRBD1. Trimming at V came to 5 bases and at J to 5 bases, leaving 8 bases not matched to a gene. The germline CDR1 and CDR2 sequences are MNHEY and SVGAGI. The CDR3 has 15 residues. Here the CDR3 DNA reads TGTGCCAGCAGTACCCCGGGACAGGGGGTAGACGAGCAGTACTTC. Protein product: CASSTPGQGVDEQYF.

In DNA form, the CDR3 reads TGCGCCAGCAGCTTGGTACTTGGGGAGAACACTGAAGCTTTCTTT. Its protein is CASSLVLGENTEAFF. The V call is TRBV5-1, the J call TRBJ1-1; D is unclear. CDR3 length: 15 amino acids. Trimming removed 0 bases at V and 1 base at J, with 10 bases between. Germline V gene sequence: CDR1 SGHRS, CDR2 YFSETQ.

The CDR3 spells CASSFGLAEREAQYF. The CDR3 nucleotides are TGCGCCAGCAGCTTCGGACTAGCGGAGAGGGAGGCCCAGTACTTC. The chain carries TRBV5-1 and TRBJ2-5; 10 nucleotides agree with TRBD2. The CDR3 totals 15 residues. CDR1 SGHRS and CDR2 YFSETQ come from the germline V gene. With 2 bases clipped from V and 9 bases from J, the junction kept 10 bases outside the gene matches.

V gene TRBV6-6 combines with J gene TRBJ2-7, with D unresolved. The germline CDR1 and CDR2 sequences are MNHNY and SVGAGI (reference sequence). The CDR3 has 14 residues. V lost 6 bases, J lost 0 bases, and 12 bases lay in between. The CDR3 nucleotides are TGTGCCAGCAGCCCCACCTCTATCTCCTACGAGCAGTACTTC. It translates to CASSPTSISYEQYF.

In this sample, this clone turned up once. The chain employs TRBV6-5 and TRBJ1-2, with 7 bases matching TRBD1. Trimming removed 7 bases from V and 4 bases from J; junction bases left unmatched: 9. Germline values: CDR1 MNHEY, CDR2 SVGAGI. The CDR3 consists of 14 residues. DNA of the CDR3: TGTGCCAGCAAACCTCCAGGGGGATTCTATGGCTACACCTTC. Amino acid sequence: CASKPPGGFYGYTF.

The genes are TRBV27 and TRBJ2-3; D is possibly TRBD2 (6 bases). Trimming removed 7 bases at V and 2 bases at J, with 19 bases between. The CDR3 loop spans 16 amino acids. CDR1 is MNHEY, CDR2 SMNVEV, per germline (reference sequence). This CDR3 reads CASTPGWGDDTDTQYF. DNA of the CDR3: TGTGCCAGCACCCCGGGGTGGGGGGACGACACAGATACGCAGTATTTT.

CDR3 amino acids: CASSFMSENTGELFF. The CDR3, as DNA: TGTGCCAGCAGCTTCATGTCTGAAAACACCGGGGAGCTGTTTTTT. This chain joins TRBV7-9 and TRBJ2-2; D not certain. The germline gives CDR1 SEHNR, CDR2 FQNEAQ (reference sequence). Trimming cost V 3 bases and J 2 bases, with 10 bases left between them. CDR3 size: 15 residues.

The gene calls are TRBV2 and TRBJ1-4; 8 positions agree with TRBD1. The CDR3 runs to 13 residues. Germline assignment: CDR1 SNHLY and CDR2 FYNNEI. With 3 bases clipped from V and 7 bases from J, the junction kept 1 base outside the gene matches. The CDR3 DNA is TGTGCCAGCAGTGACAGGGGGCGTGAAAAACTGTTTTTT. It translates to CASSDRGREKLFF. Using reference TRBV2 and TRBJ1-4 for the parts outside the CDR3, the full variable domain is EPEVTQTPSHQVTQMGQEVILRCVPISNHLYFYWYRQILGQKVEFLVSFYNNEISEKSEIFDDQFSVERPDGSNFTLKIRSTKLEDSAMYFCASSDRGREKLFFGSGTQLSVL.

V usage is TRBV25-1 and J usage is TRBJ2-1, with a weak D call TRBD1 (6 bases). The V end was cut by 2 bases, the J end by 7 bases, with 12 bases between. This CDR3 contains 14 residues. Germline lookup yields CDR1 MGHDK and CDR2 SYGVNS. The CDR3 DNA follows: TGTGCCAGCAGTGAACGCGTTAGGGGGAATGAGCAGTTCTTC. Translated, it gives CASSERVRGNEQFF.

The chain employs TRBV15 and TRBJ1-5; 7 nucleotides align to TRBD1. This CDR3 is 15 amino acids long. CDR1 LNHNV and CDR2 YYDKDF come from the germline V gene (reference sequence). The V segment lost 0 bases and the J segment 9 bases; nucleotides outside the gene matches: 8. CDR3 region: CATSRDIDRVRPQHF. In DNA form, the CDR3 reads TGTGCCACCAGCAGAGATATTGACAGGGTGAGGCCCCAGCATTTT.

CDR3 bases: TGTGCCAGCAGTTACTCCGACAGGGTGAACACCGGGGAGCTGTTTTTT. Its translation: CASSYSDRVNTGELFF. The chain has TRBV6-6 and TRBJ2-2, with 7 nucleotides matching TRBD1. The ends lost 0 bases at V and 1 base at J; junction bases unmatched: 2. Germline assignment: CDR1 MNHNY and CDR2 SVGAGI (reference sequence). The CDR3 contains 16 residues.

This clone was counted a single time. Other DNA sequences of this sample code for an identical CDR3. This chain uses TRBV13 with TRBJ1-1; perhaps TRBD1 as D (6 bases). The CDR3 runs to 14 residues. The ends were cut back, 0 bases at V and 8 bases at J, with 13 bases in the middle. Germline CDR1 PRHDT, CDR2 FYEKMQ (reference sequence). CDR3 sequence: CASSLGGGRGEAFF. The CDR3 coding sequence is TGTGCCAGCAGCTTAGGGGGGGGGCGGGGGGAAGCTTTCTTT.

The chain is built from TRBV9 and TRBJ1-4; 9 bases map to TRBD1. J gave up 4 bases and V 3 bases, and 4 bases lay outside the gene matches. This CDR3 spans 15 amino acids. Germline V gene data show CDR1 as SGDLS and CDR2 as YYNGEE. The CDR3 nucleotides are TGTGCCAGCAGCGCCCGACAGGGGGTTAATGAAAAACTGTTTTTT. Translated, it gives CASSARQGVNEKLFF. Based on the CDR3 plus reference TRBV9 and TRBJ1-4, the full variable domain is DSGVTQTPKHLITATGQRVTLRCSPRSGDLSVYWYQQSLDQGLQFLIQYYNGEERAKGNILERFSAQQFPDLHSELNLSSLELGDSALYFCASSARQGVNEKLFFGSGTQLSVL.

The chain has TRBV28 and TRBJ1-6; TRBD1 agrees at 9 bases. The CDR3 runs 15 residues. The germline gives CDR1 MDHEN, CDR2 SYDVKM. J lost 6 bases, V lost 2 bases, and 2 bases had no gene match. The DNA for the CDR3 is TGTGCCAGCAGTTTAGACAGGGGGGGTAATTCACCCCTCCACTTT. Its protein product is CASSLDRGGNSPLHF.